The 27 T cell receptor beta chains below come from one sample, sequenced in a study of cytomegalovirus exposure and HLA in healthy donors. The PCR made use of 60 Vbeta and 13 Jbeta primers. Only in-frame clones appear in the TCRdb table, and some are missing; sequencing was by immunoSEQ multiplex PCR. The table has about 160,000 clones, about 80% seen once. Sequenced: PBMCs. The receptors originated from a man aged 25-40 years in good health and CMV-seronegative.

The gene calls are TRBV7-8 and TRBJ1-1; perhaps TRBD1 as D (5 bases). CDR1 is SGHVS, CDR2 FQNEAQ, per germline. V lost 1 base and J 1 base, leaving 10 bases between the germline ends. The CDR3 spans 15 residues. The CDR3 reads CASSLVWGENTEAFF. CDR3 sequence (DNA): TGTGCCAGCAGCTTAGTCTGGGGGGAGAACACTGAAGCTTTCTTT. Full variable domain (remainder filled in from reference TRBV7-8 and TRBJ1-1): GAGVSQSPRYKVAKRGQDVALRCDPISGHVSLFWYQQALGQGPEFLTYFQNEAQLDKSGLPSDRFFAERPEGSVSTLKIQRTQQEDSAVYLCASSLVWGENTEAFFGQGTRLTVV.

In this sample, this clone turned up a few times. This chain uses TRBV21-1 with TRBJ1-5; TRBD1 is the table's D call and was not checked against the DNA. TRBV21-1 is recorded as a pseudogene. CDR3 size: 16 residues. For the CDR3, the DNA is TGTGCCAGCAGCCCTCGCGAGGCAGGGTTAATTCAGCCCCAGCATTTT. Translated: CASSPREAGLIQPQHF.

The chain couples TRBV19 to TRBJ1-6; D not resolved. The germline V and J ends were trimmed by 1 base and 7 bases, with 11 bases remaining between them. Germline lookup yields CDR1 LNHDA and CDR2 SQIVND (reference sequence). The CDR3 is 15 residues long. DNA for the CDR3: TGTGCCAGTAGTATAGCCGGGATAGAAAATTCACCCCTCCACTTT. This translates into CASSIAGIENSPLHF.

The chain couples TRBV27 to TRBJ2-5; TRBD1 matches 8 bases. Germline CDR1 reads MNHEY; CDR2 reads SMNVEV (reference sequence). The CDR3 contains 15 residues. V was pared by 3 bases and J by 5 bases, with 8 bases of the junction left unmatched. CDR3 sequence: CASSFSRGQRETQYF. As DNA, the CDR3 is TGTGCCAGCAGTTTTTCCAGGGGGCAGCGGGAGACCCAGTACTTC.

This clone was counted only a few times. The chain uses TRBV10-2 and TRBJ2-1; D may be TRBD2 (6 bases). With 3 bases removed from V and 1 base from J, the gap between germline ends came to 16 bases. Germline V gene data show CDR1 as WSHSY and CDR2 as SAAADI. The CDR3 loop spans 17 amino acids. CDR3 in DNA: TGCGCCAGCAGTGAATTCGGCCCCAGCGGGTCCTACAATGAGCAGTTCTTC. Translated, it gives CASSEFGPSGSYNEQFF.

The chain carries TRBV10-3 and TRBJ2-5; possibly TRBD1 for D (6 bases). V lost 6 bases, J lost 2 bases, and 13 bases lay in between. This CDR3 region has 14 residues. Germline-derived CDR1 and CDR2 are ENHRY and SYGVKD. The CDR3 loop is CAISNRAPQETQYF. The CDR3 coding sequence is TGTGCCATCAGCAACAGGGCACCTCAAGAGACCCAGTACTTC.

The sample holds one count of this clone. Written as DNA, the CDR3 is TGTGCCAGCAGTTCAGAAATTTCGACAGGATGGAACACTGAAGCTTTCTTT. Translating gives CASSSEISTGWNTEAFF. The chain is built from TRBV27 and TRBJ1-1; tentatively, D is TRBD1 (6 bases). Per germline, CDR1 MNHEY and CDR2 SMNVEV (reference sequence). The CDR3 has 17 amino acids. Trimming took off 4 bases at V and 1 base at J, with 19 bases between the two ends.

The V and J genes are TRBV2 and TRBJ1-6; possible D gene TRBD1, 6 bases. The CDR3 contains 15 residues. Germline V lookup: CDR1 SNHLY, CDR2 FYNNEI. With 2 bases removed from V and 5 bases from J, the gap between germline ends came to 10 bases. CDR3 residues: CASSEQRTDNSPLHF. In DNA form, the CDR3 reads TGTGCCAGCAGTGAACAGCGGACAGATAATTCACCCCTCCACTTT.

This clone was observed once. J is TRBJ2-5 and V is TRBV9, with 10 bases fitting TRBD1. CDR1 is SGDLS, CDR2 YYNGEE, per germline. The V and J ends lost 4 bases and 6 bases, in that order; junction bases with no gene match: 9. This CDR3 has 15 amino acids. The CDR3 DNA reads TGTGCCAGCAGCCCTGGACAGGGGGGACAAAAGACCCAGTACTTC. Translated, it gives CASSPGQGGQKTQYF.

The chain is built from TRBV7-2 and TRBJ2-5, with 9 bases that match TRBD2. TRBJ2-7 matches the DNA end more closely, so the J call is doubtful. Germline V gives CDR1 SGHTA, CDR2 FQGNSA. CDR3 length: 15 residues. The DNA for the CDR3 is TGTGCCAGCAGCTCCTCTTGGCGGGGGGGTTACGAGCAGTACTTC. Its protein is CASSSSWRGGYEQYF.

V and J are TRBV11-2 and TRBJ1-1; tentatively, D is TRBD1 (5 bases). The CDR3 covers 17 residues. Germline assignment: CDR1 SGHAT and CDR2 FQNNGV. The V end was cut by 2 bases, the J end by 0 bases, with 16 bases between. In DNA, the CDR3 is TGTGCCAGCAGCTTACGAGCAGGGTCGAAGATGAACACTGAAGCTTTCTTT. Translating it yields CASSLRAGSKMNTEAFF.

V usage is TRBV15 and J usage is TRBJ1-5; D is unresolved. The CDR3 extends over 19 amino acids. The V gene's germline CDR1 is LNHNV and CDR2 YYDKDF (reference sequence). With 0 bases removed from V and 0 bases from J, the gap between germline ends came to 18 bases. This CDR3 reads CATSRDPRDGYYSNQPQHF. As DNA, the CDR3 is TGTGCCACCAGCAGAGATCCTCGAGACGGATACTATAGCAATCAGCCCCAGCATTTT.

The chain couples TRBV29-1 to TRBJ1-2; D is ambiguous. Per germline, CDR1 SQVTM and CDR2 ANQGSEA. Trimming took off 1 base at V and 5 bases at J, with 11 bases between the two ends. The CDR3 covers 13 residues. The CDR3: CSVEGRLTYGYTF. CDR3 in DNA: TGCAGCGTTGAAGGGCGGCTTACTTATGGCTACACCTTC.

The chain combines TRBV7-3 with TRBJ2-3, with 8 bases that match TRBD1. The CDR3 contains 14 residues. V lost 6 bases and J lost 3; bases outside the gene matches: 5. Germline V gene sequence: CDR1 SGHTA, CDR2 FQGTGA. CDR3 DNA: TGTGCCAGCAGTCCGGACAGGGTTACAGATACGCAGTATTTT. Protein: CASSPDRVTDTQYF.

The rearrangement links TRBV28 to TRBJ2-1; D gene unclear. V lost 6 bases to trimming and J lost 6 bases, with 15 bases between them. The CDR3 has 14 amino acids. The germline gives CDR1 MDHEN, CDR2 SYDVKM. The CDR3 protein is CASSHPSYANEQFF. Here the CDR3 DNA reads TGTGCCAGCAGCCACCCTTCCTACGCCAATGAGCAGTTCTTC. The complete variable domain, with remaining parts taken from reference TRBV28 and TRBJ2-1, reads DVKVTQSSRYLVKRTGEKVFLECVQDMDHENMFWYRQDPGLGLRLIYFSYDVKMKEKGDIPEGYSVSREKKERFSLILESASTNQTSMYLCASSHPSYANEQFFGPGTRLTVL.

This clone was counted a single time. This chain uses TRBV2 with TRBJ2-5; TRBD1 might be the D (6 bases). Germline values: CDR1 SNHLY, CDR2 FYNNEI. V was clipped by 6 bases and J by 1 base, with 15 bases between them. This CDR3 has 15 amino acids. The CDR3 nucleotides are TGTGCCAGCAGCTTCCACTGGGGGCCCCAAGAGACCCAGTACTTC. It codes for CASSFHWGPQETQYF.

This clone was recorded a few times. The chain uses TRBV27 and TRBJ2-7; no reliable D call. The V and J ends lost 4 bases and 2 bases respectively, with 9 bases between them. This CDR3 contains 13 residues. Germline CDR1 and CDR2: MNHEY and SMNVEV (reference sequence). Here the CDR3 reads CASSSVRAYEQYF. Here the CDR3 DNA reads TGTGCCAGCAGTTCTGTCCGAGCCTACGAGCAGTACTTC.

CDR3 sequence (DNA): TGTGCCAGCAGTGAGACAGGGGGCGGGAATGAGCAGTTCTTC. It translates to CASSETGGGNEQFF. The chain joins TRBV25-1 to TRBJ2-1, with 10 bases identical to TRBD1. Germline-derived CDR1 and CDR2 are MGHDK and SYGVNS. The CDR3 loop spans 14 amino acids. V shed 3 bases and J 7 bases; nucleotides not matched to a gene: 3.

The rearrangement links TRBV27 to TRBJ1-2; D call uncertain. The germline gives CDR1 MNHEY, CDR2 SMNVEV (reference sequence). This CDR3 region has 14 residues. The ends were cut back, 4 bases at V and 3 bases at J, with 12 bases in the middle. The CDR3 DNA follows: TGTGCCAGCAGTTCTCTAGAGAGGCACTATGGCTACACCTTC. This sequence encodes CASSSLERHYGYTF.

The V and J genes are TRBV4-2 and TRBJ1-3, with 9 bases lining up with TRBD1. V dropped 0 bases and J dropped 2; count of bases not matched to a gene: 5. This CDR3 contains 17 residues. The V gene's germline CDR1 is LGHNA and CDR2 YNFKEQ. The CDR3 DNA sequence: TGTGCCAGCAGCCAAGATATGAGGGACAGGGCTGGAAACACCATATATTTT. Amino acid sequence: CASSQDMRDRAGNTIYF.

In regard to this clone: Other DNA sequences in the same sample also yield this CDR3. The chain links TRBV28 to TRBJ1-2; 9 bases fit TRBD1. This CDR3 contains 17 residues. CDR1 and CDR2 (germline): MDHEN, SYDVKM. Germline trimming cut 5 bases from V and 0 bases from J; bases unmatched to any gene: 10. CDR3 residues: CASSLGTGRSTNYGYTF. DNA of the CDR3: TGTGCCAGCAGTCTCGGGACAGGGAGGAGCACTAACTATGGCTACACCTTC.

The CDR3 nucleotides are TGTGCCAGCAGCACAGGACAGGGGTCGGGTCGGCCCCAGCATTTT. Translating gives CASSTGQGSGRPQHF. This rearrangement joins TRBV7-9 to TRBJ1-5; TRBD1 agrees at 9 bases. V shed 5 bases and J 9 bases; nucleotides not matched to a gene: 11. This CDR3 has 15 amino acids. Germline CDR1 SEHNR, CDR2 FQNEAQ (reference sequence).

The J gene is TRBJ1-6, the V gene TRBV9; D not certain. V lost 2 bases and J 5 bases, leaving 11 bases between the germline ends. CDR1 is SGDLS and CDR2 is YYNGEE in the germline V gene. The CDR3 totals 15 residues. CDR3 in amino acids: CASSVGSRNNSPLHF. For the CDR3, the DNA is TGTGCCAGCAGCGTTGGCAGTCGAAATAATTCACCCCTCCACTTT. The full variable domain, in which reference TRBV9 and TRBJ1-6 provide the parts outside the CDR3, is DSGVTQTPKHLITATGQRVTLRCSPRSGDLSVYWYQQSLDQGLQFLIQYYNGEERAKGNILERFSAQQFPDLHSELNLSSLELGDSALYFCASSVGSRNNSPLHFGNGTRLTVT.

The chain is built from TRBV6-5 and TRBJ2-7, with D tentatively TRBD2 (6 bases). Germline V gene data show CDR1 as MNHEY and CDR2 as SVGAGI. The CDR3 is 13 amino acids. With 6 bases removed from V and 7 bases from J, the gap between germline ends came to 16 bases. The CDR3 here is CASRGTGVREQYF. The CDR3 bases are TGTGCCAGCAGAGGGACGGGGGTACGTGAGCAGTACTTC.

The chain employs TRBV11-2 and TRBJ2-2; D unclear. CDR1 SGHAT and CDR2 FQNNGV come from the germline V gene. Deletions cut 2 bases from V and 6 bases from J, with 16 bases between. The CDR3 extends over 16 amino acids. The CDR3 region is CASSLSHLISAGELFF. The CDR3 DNA reads TGTGCCAGCAGCTTATCCCACCTCATCTCGGCCGGGGAGCTGTTTTTT.

The CDR3 DNA reads TGCGCCACCCGGGAGGGGCGGGGTAGCAATCAGCCCCAGCATTTT. Amino acid sequence: CATREGRGSNQPQHF. V gene TRBV10-2 combines with J gene TRBJ1-5, with D perhaps matching TRBD1 (5 bases). CDR1 and CDR2 from the germline V gene are WSHSY and SAAADI. Trimming removed 10 bases at V and 0 bases at J, with 16 bases between. The CDR3 loop spans 15 amino acids.

This chain connects TRBV30 to TRBJ1-4; maybe TRBD1 (5 bases). V was shortened by 7 bases and J by 7 bases, with 31 bases between the two germline ends. Germline loops: CDR1 GTSNPN, CDR2 SVGIG (reference sequence). The CDR3 is 18 amino acids. The CDR3 bases are TGTGCCTTAGCTTATACTCGGGTGCCAAACAGGATCGGTGAAAAACTGTTTTTT. Amino acid sequence: CALAYTRVPNRIGEKLFF.